This TCR beta chain was sequenced during a study of T cells in Graves' hyperthyroidism and ophthalmopathy. Authors of the study amplified TCR beta CDR3 regions from RNA transcripts. The TCR CDR3 first-round RT-PCR relied on the HTBI primer set. TCRdb ran MiXCR on the multiplex PCR reads and lists one entry per CDR3 protein. Here the sample spans hundreds of thousands of distinct CDR3 sequences, roughly an eighth being singletons. Every diagnosis used clinical symptoms, serum thyroxine and TRAb, thyroid ultrasound and orbital computed tomography. Using 10 ml of fresh peripheral blood, PBMCs were prepared. This clonotype occurred many times. The antigen remains unidentified. Study-level results: Using 13 V-J features, a model discriminated ophthalmopathy from stable hyperthyroidism. Blood samples included most of the expanded thyroid clonotypes exceeding 0.001.

Trimming left V 2 bases short and J 4 bases short, with 5 bases between. The CDR3 length is 12 residues. Germline V CDR1 and CDR2: SEHNR, FQNEAQ (reference sequence). The TCR was taken from a woman aged 40 to 50 with Graves' ophthalmopathy. V usage is TRBV7-9 and J usage is TRBJ2-5; D gene uncertain. Sequenced sample: blood. DNA of the CDR3: TGTGCCAGCAGCTTACGATTAGAGACCCAGTACTTC. This encodes CASSLRLETQYF. The variable domain in full, with the rest retrieved from reference TRBV7-9 and TRBJ2-5, is DTGVSQNPRHKITKRGQNVTFRCDPISEHNRLYWYRQTLGQGPEFLTYFQNEAQLEKSRLLSDRFSAERPKGSFSTLEIQRTEQGDSAMYLCASSLRLETQYFGPGTRLLVL.